This passage covers 18 T cell receptor beta chains from one sample sequenced in a study of CD8+CD57+ T cells in acquired aplastic anemia (dated by TCRdb to the late 2010s). The instrument was an Illumina HiSeq 2000. Genomic DNA was used as template for profiling of TCR beta VDJ combinations and CDR3 sequences. The raw public data were reprocessed by TCRdb itself: fastp quality trimming at Q25, MiXCR clonotype calling, in-frame beta chains only. Here each entry gathers all rows of one CDR3 protein and keeps the most common genes and DNA. For this sample the table gives roughly 180,000 distinct CDR3 sequences, of which about half were detected only once. The top ten constitute about 2.9% of the sample. The sequenced sample was sorted CD4+, CD8+, or CD8+CD57+ T cells (not recorded which) from PBMCs. These receptors were taken from a human donor in good health.

The chain combines TRBV24-1 with TRBJ1-2; D perhaps matches TRBD1 (6 bases). Germline-derived CDR1 and CDR2 are KGHDR and SFDVKD. CDR3 length: 14 residues. V was clipped by 6 bases and J by 8 bases, with 18 bases between them. CDR3 amino acids: CATSPEDRTAGYTF. The CDR3 DNA is TGTGCCACCAGTCCAGAGGACAGAACAGCAGGCTACACCTTC.

The chain couples TRBV20-1 to TRBJ1-6; TRBD1 aligns across 9 bases. Germline V gene data show CDR1 as DFQATT and CDR2 as SNEGSKA (reference sequence). V shed 3 bases and J 9 bases; nucleotides not matched to a gene: 0. This CDR3 is 12 amino acids long. CDR3 region: CSARTGGSPLHF. CDR3 DNA: TGCAGTGCTAGGACAGGGGGTTCACCCCTCCACTTT.

The J gene is TRBJ1-2, the V gene TRBV7-6; the D gene is possibly TRBD1 (5 bases). The V gene's germline CDR1 is SGHVS and CDR2 FNYEAQ. Trimming pared 5 bases from V and 3 bases from J, leaving 10 bases between. The CDR3 is made up of 13 amino acids. The CDR3 DNA sequence: TGTGCCAGCAGCAAAGGGACGGACTATGGCTACACCTTC. Protein sequence: CASSKGTDYGYTF.

This chain connects TRBV7-8 to TRBJ1-1, with D maybe TRBD1 (6 bases). Trimming cost V 4 bases and J 1 base, with 16 bases left between them. CDR3 length equals 16 residues. Germline lookup yields CDR1 SGHVS and CDR2 FQNEAQ. CDR3 sequence: CASSSSDRSPNTEAFF. The CDR3 region has the DNA TGTGCCAGCAGCTCTAGTGACAGGTCTCCGAACACTGAAGCTTTCTTT.

This clonotype was seen a handful of times. The chain carries TRBV18 and TRBJ2-3; a weak D match, TRBD1 (6 bases). CDR3 length equals 15 residues. Germline CDR1 KGHSH, CDR2 LQKENI. The V end was cut by 3 bases, the J end by 1 base, with 11 bases between. The CDR3 DNA sequence: TGTGCCAGCTCACCGATGGCAGGGGGCACAGATACGCAGTATTTT. This translates into CASSPMAGGTDTQYF.

This clonotype appeared a single time. The chain employs TRBV7-9 and TRBJ1-2; the D gene is possibly TRBD1 (6 bases). The CDR3 is 12 amino acids. Between the trimmed V and J ends, which lost 6 bases and 6 bases, there was a span of 11 bases. Germline V gene lookup returns CDR1 SEHNR and CDR2 FQNEAQ (reference sequence). CDR3: CASSYSGDGYTF. The DNA for the CDR3 is TGTGCCAGCAGTTATTCAGGGGATGGCTACACCTTC.

This chain uses TRBV7-2 with TRBJ1-6, with D tentatively TRBD1 (5 bases). This CDR3 is built from 12 residues. Trimming left V 5 bases short and J 8 bases short, with 7 bases between. Germline V CDR1 and CDR2: SGHTA, FQGNSA. CDR3: CASSLQDSPLHF. CDR3 DNA sequence: TGTGCCAGCAGCCTACAGGATTCACCCCTCCACTTT.

The chain employs TRBV5-6 and TRBJ2-5, with D maybe TRBD1 (6 bases). Per germline, CDR1 SGHDT and CDR2 YYEEEE. The V end lost 1 base, the J end lost 4 bases, and 17 bases lay between the germline ends. The CDR3 totals 16 residues. CDR3 nucleotide sequence: TGTGCCAGCAGCTTGTCGCCCAGGGGTTCTCGAGAGACCCAGTACTTC. Protein: CASSLSPRGSRETQYF.

The chain joins TRBV3-1 to TRBJ2-3; 11 bases are a match to TRBD2. V was pared by 0 bases and J by 4 bases, with 3 bases of the junction left unmatched. There are 16 residues in the CDR3. Germline CDR1 reads LGHDT; CDR2 reads YNNKEL (reference sequence). CDR3: CASSQDTSGSADTQYF. The CDR3, as DNA: TGTGCCAGCAGCCAAGATACTAGCGGGAGCGCAGATACGCAGTATTTT.

A few counts support this clonotype. CDR3 sequence: CASMVVTTRGSPLHF. In DNA, the CDR3 is TGTGCCAGCATGGTCGTTACTACCAGGGGGTCACCCCTCCACTTT. The chain recombines TRBV2 with TRBJ1-6; 7 bases agree with TRBD1. This CDR3 has 15 amino acids. The germline V gene has CDR1 SNHLY and CDR2 FYNNEI. The ends lost 7 bases at V and 10 bases at J; junction bases unmatched: 13.

The chain uses TRBV7-9 and TRBJ1-1; D unresolved. This CDR3 has 14 residues. CDR1 is SEHNR and CDR2 is FQNEAQ in the germline V gene (reference sequence). Trimming took off 2 bases at V and 1 base at J, with 8 bases between the two ends. The CDR3 nucleotides are TGTGCCAGCAGCTTACCCCGGACGAACACTGAAGCTTTCTTT. As protein: CASSLPRTNTEAFF.

Ten or more counts support this clonotype. V and J are TRBV7-9 and TRBJ2-1; D might be TRBD1 (5 bases). Germline values: CDR1 SEHNR, CDR2 FQNEAQ (reference sequence). This CDR3 has 15 amino acids. Trimming took 5 bases from V and 8 from J, leaving 19 bases between them. As DNA, the CDR3 is TGTGCCAGCAGCCAACGTGGGCAGGGTCGGGATGAGCAGTTCTTC. Translating it yields CASSQRGQGRDEQFF.

V gene TRBV7-8 combines with J gene TRBJ2-7, with 8 bases aligning to TRBD2. The J segment lost 5 bases and the V segment lost 8 bases, leaving 11 bases of the junction unmatched. CDR1 is SGHVS and CDR2 is FQNEAQ in the germline V gene. The CDR3 has 14 residues. Written as DNA, the CDR3 is TGTGCCAGCCGGGGCGGGGGGCTCGAAAACGAGCAGTACTTC. It translates to CASRGGGLENEQYF.

The gene calls are TRBV2 and TRBJ1-1, with 7 bases aligning to TRBD1. Germline V gene data show CDR1 as SNHLY and CDR2 as FYNNEI. The CDR3 runs to 13 residues. The trim removed 10 bases at V and 4 bases at J, leaving 9 bases unmatched. The CDR3 nucleotides are TGTGCCACCGCAGCAGGGGGGGGCACTGAAGCTTTCTTT. It yields the protein CATAAGGGTEAFF.

There are many counts of this clonotype. The chain uses TRBV25-1 and TRBJ1-3; the D is unclear. CDR1 MGHDK and CDR2 SYGVNS come from the germline V gene. CDR3 length: 15 residues. Trimming left V 3 bases short and J 0 bases short, with 9 bases between. CDR3 region: CASSDGPNSGNTIYF. The CDR3 DNA is TGTGCCAGCAGTGACGGACCGAACTCTGGAAACACCATATATTTT.

The chain couples TRBV24-1 to TRBJ2-5, with D uncertain. The CDR3 spans 15 residues. Trimming stripped 0 bases from V and 5 bases from J, with 12 bases between. Germline-derived CDR1 and CDR2 are KGHDR and SFDVKD. CDR3 in amino acids: CATSDLPSDGETQYF. The DNA for the CDR3 is TGTGCCACCAGTGATTTGCCCTCCGATGGGGAGACCCAGTACTTC.

Ten or more counts support this clonotype. The chain joins TRBV12-3 or TRBV12-4 to TRBJ2-5; no clear D gene. Between the trimmed V and J ends, which lost 1 base and 1 base, there was a span of 7 bases. This CDR3 has 14 amino acids. CDR3 sequence (DNA): TGTGCCAGCAGTTTAGAGGTAGTCCAAGAGACCCAGTACTTC. It is translated as CASSLEVVQETQYF.

The chain's CDR3 is CASSTDRATYEQYF. DNA of the CDR3: TGTGCCAGTAGTACGGACAGGGCCACCTACGAGCAGTACTTC. This sequence joins TRBV19 and TRBJ2-7, with 8 bases that match TRBD1. Germline values: CDR1 LNHDA, CDR2 SQIVND (reference sequence). The trim removed 4 bases at V and 2 bases at J, leaving 4 bases unmatched. This CDR3 has 14 residues.